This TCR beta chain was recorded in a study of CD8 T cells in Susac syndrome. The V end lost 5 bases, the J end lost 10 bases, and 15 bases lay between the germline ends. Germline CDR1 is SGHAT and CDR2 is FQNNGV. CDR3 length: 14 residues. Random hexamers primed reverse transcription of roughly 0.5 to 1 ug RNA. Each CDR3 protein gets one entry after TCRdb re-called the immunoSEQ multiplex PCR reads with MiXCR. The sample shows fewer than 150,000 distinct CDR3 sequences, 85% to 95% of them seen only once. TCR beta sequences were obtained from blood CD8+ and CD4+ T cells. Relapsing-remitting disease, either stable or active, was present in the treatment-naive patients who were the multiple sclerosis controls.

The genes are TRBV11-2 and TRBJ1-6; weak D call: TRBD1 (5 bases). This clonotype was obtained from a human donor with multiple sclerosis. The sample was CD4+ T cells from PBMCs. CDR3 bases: TGTGCCAGCAGCCGTAACAGGCGGGAATCACCCCTCCACTTT. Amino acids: CASSRNRRESPLHF. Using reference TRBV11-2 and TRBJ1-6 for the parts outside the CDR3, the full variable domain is EAGVAQSPRYKIIEKRQSVAFWCNPISGHATLYWYQQILGQGPKLLIQFQNNGVVDDSQLPKDRFSAERLKGVDSTLKIQPAKLEDSAVYLCASSRNRRESPLHFGNGTRLTVT.